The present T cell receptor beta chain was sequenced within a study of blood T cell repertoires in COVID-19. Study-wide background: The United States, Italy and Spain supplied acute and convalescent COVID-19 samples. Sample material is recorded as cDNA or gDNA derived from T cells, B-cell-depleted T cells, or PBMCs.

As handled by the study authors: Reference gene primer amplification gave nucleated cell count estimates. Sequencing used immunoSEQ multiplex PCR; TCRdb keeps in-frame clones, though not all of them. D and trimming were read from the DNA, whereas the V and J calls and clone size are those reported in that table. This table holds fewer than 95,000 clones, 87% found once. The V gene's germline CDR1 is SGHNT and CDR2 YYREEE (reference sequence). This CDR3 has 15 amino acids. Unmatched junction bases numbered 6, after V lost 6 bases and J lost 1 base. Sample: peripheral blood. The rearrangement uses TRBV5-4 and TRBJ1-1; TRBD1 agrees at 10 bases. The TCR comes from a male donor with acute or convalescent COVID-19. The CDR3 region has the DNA TGTGCCAGCAACTTTGGGGACAGGGGGAACACTGAAGCTTTCTTT. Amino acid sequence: CASNFGDRGNTEAFF.